What follows are 31 T cell receptor beta chains derived from one specimen sequenced in a study of CXCR3-negative and CXCR3-positive naive CD8 T cells. UMI-tagged TRB cDNA libraries were built via 5' RACE. TCRdb reprocessed the 5' RACE reads, with one entry per CDR3 protein and no DNA. The sample table includes about 81,000 distinct CDR3 sequences. Source material: naive CXCR3- CD8+ T cells from blood. Subset here: CD45RO-CCR7+CD27+CD95- naive CD8+ T cells lacking CXCR3 (TNR3-). The receptors originated from a human donor in good health. Some clones in this sample may be carry-over from other donors' samples.

The chain joins TRBV29-1 to TRBJ2-2; TCRdb selects TRBD1, and the lack of DNA leaves this call unchecked. Germline V gene lookup returns CDR1 SQVTM and CDR2 ANQGSEA. This CDR3 is 14 amino acids long. The CDR3 reads CSVPSTENTGELFF.

The chain links TRBV5-5 to TRBJ1-1. CDR3 size: 17 residues. Looked up from germline, CDR1 is SGHKS and CDR2 is YYEKEE (reference sequence). CDR3: CASSLYFSRGEGTEAFF.

V and J are TRBV6-5 and TRBJ1-2. CDR1 and CDR2 from the germline V gene are MNHEY and SVGAGI. This CDR3 spans 15 amino acids. The CDR3 protein is CASPTLGVHNYGYTF.

The chain joins TRBV14 to TRBJ2-1; TCRdb names TRBD2, which stays unverified in the absence of DNA. The V gene's germline CDR1 is SGHDN and CDR2 FVKESK. The CDR3 runs 17 residues. CDR3: CASSQAPGLAGGNEQFF.

The rearrangement joins TRBV29-1 to TRBJ2-7; there is no DNA to check the TCRdb D call of TRBD2. CDR1 is SQVTM and CDR2 is ANQGSEA in the germline V gene. This CDR3 region has 15 residues. The chain's CDR3 is CSVEKEGLVGYEQYF.

V is TRBV12-3 or TRBV12-4 and J is TRBJ2-1. The CDR3 covers 11 residues. The CDR3 reads CASRASVEQFF.

The chain recombines TRBV3-1 with TRBJ2-5; TCRdb's D call of TRBD1 is untestable without DNA. This CDR3 has 12 amino acids. Germline V gives CDR1 LGHDT, CDR2 YNNKEL (reference sequence). This chain's CDR3 is CASSLDIETQYF.

The chain carries TRBV10-3 and TRBJ2-7. CDR1 ENHRY and CDR2 SYGVKD come from the germline V gene. The CDR3 spans 12 residues. CDR3 amino acids: CAISETRYEQYF.

The J gene is TRBJ1-5, the V gene TRBV28; without DNA, the TCRdb call of TRBD1 cannot be checked. The CDR3 contains 15 residues. CDR1 and CDR2 from the germline V gene are MDHEN and SYDVKM. CDR3 region: CASSFSGVGNQPQHF.

The chain carries TRBV5-1 and TRBJ1-4; TCRdb designates TRBD1, a call that cannot be tested without DNA. Germline CDR1 SGHRS, CDR2 YFSETQ. The CDR3 is made up of 15 amino acids. CDR3 amino acids: CASSLEAGTAEKLFF.

V is TRBV29-1 and J is TRBJ2-1. Germline V gene data show CDR1 as SQVTM and CDR2 as ANQGSEA. The CDR3 is made up of 13 amino acids. This CDR3 is CSAAVSSYNEQFF.

This chain uses TRBV25-1 with TRBJ2-2. This CDR3 is 17 amino acids long. Germline V lookup: CDR1 MGHDK, CDR2 SYGVNS. CDR3 protein: CASSEGYVRTNTGELFF.

The genes are TRBV7-2 and TRBJ2-3; the D gene TCRdb calls, TRBD2, cannot be checked with no DNA. Per germline, CDR1 SGHTA and CDR2 FQGNSA. The CDR3 consists of 19 residues. The chain's CDR3 is CASSLLLLAGGQGTDTQYF.

V and J are TRBV9 and TRBJ2-1; TCRdb names TRBD2, which stays unverified in the absence of DNA. Germline CDR1 reads SGDLS; CDR2 reads YYNGEE. The CDR3 runs to 16 residues. CDR3 loop: CASSPYVRREGNEQFF.

The rearrangement joins TRBV5-5 to TRBJ2-1; TCRdb outputs TRBD2, but without DNA this stays unchecked. Looked up from germline, CDR1 is SGHKS and CDR2 is YYEKEE (reference sequence). This CDR3 has 15 residues. Here the CDR3 reads CASSPGTSGGDEQFF. Full variable domain (missing parts from reference TRBV5-5 and TRBJ2-1): DAGVTQSPTHLIKTRGQQVTLRCSPISGHKSVSWYQQVLGQGPQFIFQYYEKEERGRGNFPDRFSARQFPNYSSELNVNALLLGDSALYLCASSPGTSGGDEQFFGPGTRLTVL.

The rearrangement links TRBV7-9 to TRBJ2-7. The CDR3 contains 12 residues. Germline CDR1 reads SEHNR; CDR2 reads FQNEAQ (reference sequence). CDR3: CASSLADYEQYF.

The rearrangement joins TRBV25-1 to TRBJ2-7; with no DNA, the TCRdb D assignment of TRBD1 cannot be verified. Germline V gene data show CDR1 as MGHDK and CDR2 as SYGVNS. This CDR3 region has 14 residues. CDR3 sequence reads: CASRFGQGTHEQYF.

The rearrangement uses TRBV15 and TRBJ2-3; TCRdb reports TRBD2, a call that lacks DNA to check it against. CDR1 LNHNV and CDR2 YYDKDF come from the germline V gene (reference sequence). There are 16 residues in the CDR3. The CDR3 loop reads CATSPNIAGGTDTQYF.

The CDR3 sequence is CASSQVRGGLRNEQFF. V usage is TRBV4-3 and J usage is TRBJ2-1; as DNA is missing, the TRBD2 call by TCRdb cannot be tested. In germline, CDR1 is LGHNA, CDR2 YSLEER. CDR3 size: 16 residues.

This chain joins TRBV28 and TRBJ2-2; TCRdb lists TRBD1, though no DNA is available to test this call. The CDR3 is 15 amino acids. Germline V lookup: CDR1 MDHEN, CDR2 SYDVKM. The CDR3 reads CASSYRGLESGELFF.

V and J are TRBV12-3 or TRBV12-4 and TRBJ2-2; TCRdb picks TRBD2, but there is no DNA to check that call. CDR3 size: 14 residues. The CDR3 reads CASSPRGDPGELFF.

This sequence joins TRBV12-2 and TRBJ1-6. TRBV12-2 is a pseudogene. The CDR3 extends over 16 amino acids. CDR3 sequence reads: CASRLERNQDNSPLHF.

This chain connects TRBV19 to TRBJ1-5; without DNA, the TCRdb call of TRBD1 cannot be checked. This CDR3 is built from 15 residues. Germline loops: CDR1 LNHDA, CDR2 SQIVND (reference sequence). CDR3 residues: CASSPSGYANQPQHF.

This chain connects TRBV7-2 to TRBJ2-7; as DNA is missing, the TRBD2 call by TCRdb cannot be tested. The length of the CDR3 is 15 residues. Per the germline V gene, CDR1 is SGHTA and CDR2 is FQGNSA. The CDR3 sequence is CASRQGLADSYEQYF.

This chain links TRBV7-6 with TRBJ1-1; the D call from TCRdb, TRBD1, cannot be confirmed without DNA. The CDR3 contains 19 residues. Germline lookup yields CDR1 SGHVS and CDR2 FNYEAQ. The CDR3: CASSRVGIMDGQRNTEAFF.

The V call is TRBV23-1, the J call TRBJ2-5. Being an ORF, TRBV23-1 has a function that is uncertain. There are 15 residues in the CDR3. CDR3 residues: CASSQSSTVEETQYF.

V is TRBV20-1 and J is TRBJ2-2; with no DNA, the TCRdb D assignment of TRBD2 cannot be verified. This CDR3 has 14 amino acids. Germline V CDR1 and CDR2: DFQATT, SNEGSKA (reference sequence). CDR3 sequence reads: CSAIGTVNTGELFF.

This chain joins TRBV29-1 and TRBJ2-1; TCRdb's D call of TRBD1 is untestable without DNA. Germline lookup yields CDR1 SQVTM and CDR2 ANQGSEA. The CDR3 covers 13 residues. The CDR3 here is CSVAQGAYNEQFF.

The gene calls are TRBV4-1 and TRBJ2-1; there is no DNA to check the TCRdb D call of TRBD1. Germline V gives CDR1 MGHRA, CDR2 YSYEKL. This CDR3 comprises 16 residues. The CDR3 spells CASSPLTISSYNEQFF.

This rearrangement joins TRBV28 to TRBJ2-5; TCRdb names TRBD1, which stays unverified in the absence of DNA. In germline, CDR1 is MDHEN, CDR2 SYDVKM. There are 15 residues in the CDR3. The CDR3 region is CASSSNRDGQETQYF.

The chain recombines TRBV6-6 with TRBJ2-7; checking the TCRdb D call of TRBD1 is not possible without DNA. Germline CDR1 MNHNY, CDR2 SVGAGI (reference sequence). This CDR3 has 12 amino acids. This CDR3 reads CASGLRGDEQYF.